This passage covers 2 T cell receptor beta chains from one sample sequenced in a study of blood T cell repertoires in COVID-19. Measured with immunoSEQ multiplex PCR; TCRdb has only the in-frame clones, and not every one. The sample shows approximately 300,000 clones, roughly 82% of them seen only once. Specimen: peripheral blood. The origin of the receptors is a woman in her fifties or sixties with acute or convalescent COVID-19.

The rearrangement links TRBV20-1 to TRBJ1-6; the match to TRBD1 covers 9 bases. V lost 3 bases to trimming and J lost 1 base; unmatched junction nucleotides: 7. Germline CDR1 reads DFQATT; CDR2 reads SNEGSKA (reference sequence). The CDR3 sequence is 17 residues long. The CDR3 nucleotides read TGCAGTGCTAGTTGGACAGGGGAGAGGTCCTATAATTCACCCCTCCACTTT. Translated: CSASWTGERSYNSPLHF.

The chain employs TRBV27 and TRBJ1-2; tentatively, D is TRBD1 (6 bases). Germline CDR1 MNHEY, CDR2 SMNVEV (reference sequence). This CDR3 contains 15 residues. Trimming removed 2 bases from V and 1 base from J, with 11 bases in between. CDR3 in amino acids: CASSLGQGYNYGYTF. For the CDR3, the DNA is TGTGCCAGCAGTTTAGGGCAGGGGTATAACTATGGCTACACCTTC.